The TCR beta chain described here comes from a study of shared T cell receptors in the human thymus. Assay used: immunoSEQ multiplex PCR; TCRdb lists only in-frame clones, some missing. Of some 660,000 clones detected, around 87% appear once; the ten largest clones hold approximately 0.0097%. Between the trimmed V and J ends, which lost 0 bases and 6 bases, there was a span of 14 bases. The CDR3 has 15 amino acids. Germline V gives CDR1 MGHRA, CDR2 YSYEKL. The data were also submitted as part of a second study, on human thymus T cells. That report adds: The source of the thymus tissue was resections taken during corrective heart surgery.

The sequencing sample was made of thymocytes. The chain uses TRBV4-1 and TRBJ1-1; no reliable D call. This TCR came from a boy under two years old with a congenital heart defect. This CDR3 is CASSQDGRFPPEAFF. In DNA, the CDR3 is TGCGCCAGCAGCCAAGACGGCAGGTTCCCCCCTGAAGCTTTCTTT.